These 8 T cell receptor beta chains were all obtained from the same sample, sequenced in a study of CD4 T cells in relation to SARS-CoV-2 and coronaviruses (dated by TCRdb to the early 2020s). No cognate antigen is known for these TCRs. Receptor libraries were prepared by the immunoSEQ multiplex PCR assay. The immuneACCESS repertoire file appears here via TCRdb, limited to in-frame rearrangements. These files lack a portion of the clones; in checked studies, under half of the deficit traces to unresolved V genes, and the cause of the others is not known. This sample is represented by about 18,000 clones; roughly 77% of them were singletons. The ten biggest clones cover under 35% of the sample. CD4+ T cells from unexposed donors were collected before the COVID-19 pandemic (2011-2018). The EasySep CD4+ T cell isolation kit was used to isolate CD4+ T cells once the cultures had run for more than 8 days.

Sequenced input: CD4+ T cells from PBMCs, cultured in vitro. These receptors were taken from a human donor in good health.

The chain couples TRBV11-1 to TRBJ2-2; D gene uncertain. Germline assignment: CDR1 SGHAT and CDR2 FQDESV (reference sequence). The CDR3 is made up of 14 amino acids. V gave up 1 base and J gave up 6 bases, with 9 bases separating them. The CDR3 nucleotides read TGTGCCAGCAGCTTAGGGTTGGAACCCGGGGAGCTGTTTTTT. It codes for CASSLGLEPGELFF.

The chain combines TRBV28 with TRBJ1-6, with unresolved D. The CDR3 is 14 amino acids. With 8 bases removed from V and 5 bases from J, the gap between germline ends came to 13 bases. Germline CDR1 MDHEN, CDR2 SYDVKM. Here the CDR3 DNA reads TGTGCCAGCCGGTGGCACCAGAATAATTCACCCCTCCACTTT. Translation gives CASRWHQNNSPLHF.

This clone was seen a few times. The chain recombines TRBV7-9 with TRBJ1-1, with a possible D match to TRBD1 (5 bases). V lost 2 bases and J lost 7, with 14 bases in between. Germline loops: CDR1 SEHNR, CDR2 FQNEAQ (reference sequence). This CDR3 has 14 amino acids. The CDR3 DNA follows: TGTGCCAGCAGCTTAAGGCAGGGAAGGGGTGAAGCTTTCTTT. Protein product: CASSLRQGRGEAFF.

This clone was seen only a few times. The chain links TRBV20-1 to TRBJ2-7; TRBD1 matches at 7 bases. In germline, CDR1 is DFQATT, CDR2 SNEGSKA (reference sequence). CDR3 length: 11 residues. Losses at the gene ends were 2 bases for V and 7 bases for J; bases not matched to a gene: 2. The CDR3 sequence is CSARQGEEQYF. In nucleotides, the CDR3 is TGCAGTGCTAGACAGGGGGAAGAGCAGTACTTC.

This clone was picked up one time. V gene TRBV4-2 combines with J gene TRBJ2-7, with TRBD1 as a possible D gene (5 bases). The length of the CDR3 is 15 residues. The germline V gene has CDR1 LGHNA and CDR2 YNFKEQ. With 2 bases removed from V and 2 bases from J, the gap between germline ends came to 13 bases. CDR3 region: CASSQYKGATYEQYF. CDR3 coding DNA: TGTGCCAGCAGCCAATATAAAGGGGCAACCTACGAGCAGTACTTC.

This chain joins TRBV7-9 and TRBJ2-3; D may be TRBD2 (6 bases). The CDR3 covers 15 residues. The V end lost 1 base, the J end lost 6 bases, and 14 bases lay between the germline ends. Germline V CDR1 and CDR2: SEHNR, FQNEAQ (reference sequence). CDR3 amino acids: CASSLERGGIDTQYF. CDR3 nucleotides: TGTGCCAGCAGCTTAGAGCGCGGAGGGATCGATACGCAGTATTTT.

The CDR3 spells CASSLAGMGNNEQFF. The CDR3 DNA reads as TGCGCCAGCAGCTTGGCAGGGATGGGGAACAATGAGCAGTTCTTC. The genes are TRBV5-1 and TRBJ2-1; TRBD1 might be the D (5 bases). The germline CDR1 and CDR2 sequences are SGHRS and YFSETQ. The V end lost 0 bases, the J end lost 5 bases, and 12 bases lay between the germline ends. The CDR3 is 15 amino acids.

The rearrangement links TRBV10-3 to TRBJ2-1, with 9 bases fitting TRBD1. Trimming removed 6 bases from V and 2 bases from J; junction bases left unmatched: 5. There are 15 residues in the CDR3. Germline CDR1 reads ENHRY; CDR2 reads SYGVKD. The CDR3 protein is CAISPDRGPYNEQFF. The CDR3 coding sequence is TGTGCCATCAGCCCGGACAGGGGCCCCTACAATGAGCAGTTCTTC.